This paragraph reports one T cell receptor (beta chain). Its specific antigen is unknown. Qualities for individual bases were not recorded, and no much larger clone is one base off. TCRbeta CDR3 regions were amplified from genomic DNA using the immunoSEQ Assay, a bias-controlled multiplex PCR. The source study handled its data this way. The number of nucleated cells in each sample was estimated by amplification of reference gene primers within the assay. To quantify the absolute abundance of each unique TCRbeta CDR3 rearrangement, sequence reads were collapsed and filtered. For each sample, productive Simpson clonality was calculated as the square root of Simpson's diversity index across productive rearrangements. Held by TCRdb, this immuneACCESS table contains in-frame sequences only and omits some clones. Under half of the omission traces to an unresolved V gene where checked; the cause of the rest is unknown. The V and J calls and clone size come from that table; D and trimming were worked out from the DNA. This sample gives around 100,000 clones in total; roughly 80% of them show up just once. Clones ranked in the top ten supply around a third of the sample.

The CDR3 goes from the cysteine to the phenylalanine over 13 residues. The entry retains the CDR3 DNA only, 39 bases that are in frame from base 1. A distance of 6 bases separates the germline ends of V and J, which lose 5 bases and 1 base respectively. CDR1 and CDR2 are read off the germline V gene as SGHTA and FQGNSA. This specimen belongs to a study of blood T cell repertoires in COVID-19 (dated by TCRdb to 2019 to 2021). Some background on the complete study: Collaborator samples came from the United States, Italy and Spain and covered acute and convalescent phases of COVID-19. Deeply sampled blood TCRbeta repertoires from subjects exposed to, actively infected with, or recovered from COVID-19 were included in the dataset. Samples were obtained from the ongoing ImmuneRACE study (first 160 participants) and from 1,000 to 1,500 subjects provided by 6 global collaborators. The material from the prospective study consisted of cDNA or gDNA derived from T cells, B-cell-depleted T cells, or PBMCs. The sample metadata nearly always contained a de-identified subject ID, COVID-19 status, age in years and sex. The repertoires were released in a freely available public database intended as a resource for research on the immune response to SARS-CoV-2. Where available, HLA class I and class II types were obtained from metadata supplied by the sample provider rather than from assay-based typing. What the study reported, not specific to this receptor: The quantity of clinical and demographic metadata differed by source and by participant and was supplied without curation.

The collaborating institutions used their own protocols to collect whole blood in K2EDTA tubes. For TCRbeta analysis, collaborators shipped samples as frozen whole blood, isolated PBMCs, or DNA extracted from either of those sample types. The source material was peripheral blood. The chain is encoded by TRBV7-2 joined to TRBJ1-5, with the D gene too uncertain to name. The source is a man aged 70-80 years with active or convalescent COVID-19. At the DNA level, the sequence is TGTGCCAGCAGCCCCTCCAGCAATCAGCCCCAGCATTTT. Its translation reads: CASSPSSNQPQHF.